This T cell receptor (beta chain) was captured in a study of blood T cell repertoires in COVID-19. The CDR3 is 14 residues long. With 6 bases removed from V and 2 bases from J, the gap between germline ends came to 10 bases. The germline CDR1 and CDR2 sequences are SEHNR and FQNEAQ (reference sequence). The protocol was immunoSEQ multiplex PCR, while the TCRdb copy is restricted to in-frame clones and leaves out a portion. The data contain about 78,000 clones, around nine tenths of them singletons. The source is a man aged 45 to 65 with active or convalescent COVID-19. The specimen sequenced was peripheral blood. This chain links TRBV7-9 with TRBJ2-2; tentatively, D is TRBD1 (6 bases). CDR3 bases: TGTGCCAGCAGGGACAGCCTCAACACCGGGGAGCTGTTTTTT. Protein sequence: CASRDSLNTGELFF. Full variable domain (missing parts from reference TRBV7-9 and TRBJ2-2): DTGVSQNPRHKITKRGQNVTFRCDPISEHNRLYWYRQTLGQGPEFLTYFQNEAQLEKSRLLSDRFSAERPKGSFSTLEIQRTEQGDSAMYLCASRDSLNTGELFFGEGSRLTVL.